This entry features one T cell receptor beta chain sequence. The antigen is not known. A clone one base away is much larger, so this may be a read error. The sample comes from a study of T cell repertoires in cytomegalovirus infection. TCRdb called the reads again in MiXCR, with one record for every CDR3 protein. Of roughly 990,000 distinct CDR3 sequences in the sample, about a third were seen once. The CDR3 is 14 residues long. CDR1 and CDR2 from the germline V gene are SEHNR and FQNEAQ (reference sequence). V lost 4 bases, J lost 5 bases, and 11 bases lay in between. The sample consisted of cultured CD8+ T cells from PBMCs, taken from culture after CMV antigen stimulation. The V gene is TRBV7-9, the J gene TRBJ2-2; no clear D. The TCR originated in a human donor in good health (CMV status not recorded). Some clones in this sample may be carry-over from other donors' samples. This CDR3 is CASSYHNITGELFF. The CDR3 DNA is TGTGCCAGCAGCTACCACAACATAACCGGGGAGCTGTTTTTT.